The T cell receptor (beta chain) described here comes from a study of technical replicates of blood from a few donors. Germline V lookup: CDR1 MNHEY, CDR2 SVGAGI. The CDR3 totals 15 residues. Deletions cut 4 bases from V and 2 bases from J, with 15 bases between. The count of this clone is one. TCRdb's copy holds only in-frame clones and misses some; the assay was immunoSEQ multiplex PCR. The sample includes tens of thousands of clones, about nine tenths of them seen just once. The sample consisted of T cells isolated from PBMCs. The receptor was derived from a human donor in good health. The chain employs TRBV6-5 and TRBJ2-7; D might be TRBD2 (5 bases). In DNA form, the CDR3 reads TGTGCCAGCAGTTCTCAACTAGGCCGCACCTACGAGCAGTACTTC. Translated, it gives CASSSQLGRTYEQYF.